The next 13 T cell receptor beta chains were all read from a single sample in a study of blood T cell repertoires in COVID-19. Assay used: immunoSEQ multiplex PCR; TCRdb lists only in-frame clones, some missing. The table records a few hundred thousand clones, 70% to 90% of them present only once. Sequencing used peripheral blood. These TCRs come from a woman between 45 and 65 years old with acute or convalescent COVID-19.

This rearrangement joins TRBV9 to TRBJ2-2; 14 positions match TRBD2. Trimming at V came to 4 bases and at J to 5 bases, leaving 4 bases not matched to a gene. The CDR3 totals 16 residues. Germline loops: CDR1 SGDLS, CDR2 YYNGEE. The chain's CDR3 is CASSTGTSGRTGELFF. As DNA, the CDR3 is TGTGCCAGCAGCACCGGGACTAGCGGGAGAACCGGGGAGCTGTTTTTT.

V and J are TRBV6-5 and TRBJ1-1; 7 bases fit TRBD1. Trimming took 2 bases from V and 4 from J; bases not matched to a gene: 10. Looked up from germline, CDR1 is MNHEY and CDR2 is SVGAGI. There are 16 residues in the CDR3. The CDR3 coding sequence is TGTGCCAGCAGTTACCCGACAGGGTGGGGGAGCACTGAAGCTTTCTTT. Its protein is CASSYPTGWGSTEAFF.

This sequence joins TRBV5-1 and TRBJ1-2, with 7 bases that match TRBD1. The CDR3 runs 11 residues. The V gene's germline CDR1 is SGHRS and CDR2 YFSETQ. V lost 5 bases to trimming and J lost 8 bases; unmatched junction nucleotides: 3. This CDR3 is CASRGGGGYTF. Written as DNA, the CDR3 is TGCGCCAGCAGAGGGGGCGGGGGCTACACCTTC.

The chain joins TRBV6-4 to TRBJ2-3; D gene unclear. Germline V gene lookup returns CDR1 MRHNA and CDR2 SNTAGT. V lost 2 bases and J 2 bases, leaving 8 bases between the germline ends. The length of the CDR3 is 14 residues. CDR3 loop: CASSDGLATDTQYF. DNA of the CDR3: TGTGCCAGCAGTGACGGCCTTGCCACAGATACGCAGTATTTT.

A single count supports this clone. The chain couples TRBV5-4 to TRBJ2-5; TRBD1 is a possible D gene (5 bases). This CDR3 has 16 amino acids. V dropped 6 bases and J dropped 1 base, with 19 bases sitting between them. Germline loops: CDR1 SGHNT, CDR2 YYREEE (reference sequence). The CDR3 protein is CASTLGSTVRQETQYF. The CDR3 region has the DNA TGTGCCAGCACCCTGGGATCGACAGTTCGCCAAGAGACCCAGTACTTC. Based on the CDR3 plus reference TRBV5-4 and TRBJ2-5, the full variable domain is ETGVTQSPTHLIKTRGQQVTLRCSSQSGHNTVSWYQQALGQGPQFIFQYYREEENGRGNFPPRFSGLQFPNYSSELNVNALELDDSALYLCASTLGSTVRQETQYFGPGTRLLVL.

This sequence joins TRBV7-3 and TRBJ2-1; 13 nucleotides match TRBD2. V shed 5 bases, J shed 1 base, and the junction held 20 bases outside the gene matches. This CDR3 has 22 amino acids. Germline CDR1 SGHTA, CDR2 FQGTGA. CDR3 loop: CASSIKSEGGLAGPLSYNEQFF. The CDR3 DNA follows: TGTGCCAGCAGCATTAAGAGTGAGGGGGGACTAGCGGGGCCCTTATCCTACAATGAGCAGTTCTTC.

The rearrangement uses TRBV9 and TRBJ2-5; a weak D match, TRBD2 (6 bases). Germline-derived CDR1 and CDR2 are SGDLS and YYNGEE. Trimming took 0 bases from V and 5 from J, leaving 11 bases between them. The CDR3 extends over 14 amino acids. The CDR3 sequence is CASSVGMAGETQYF. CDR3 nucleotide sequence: TGTGCCAGCAGCGTAGGGATGGCGGGGGAGACCCAGTACTTC. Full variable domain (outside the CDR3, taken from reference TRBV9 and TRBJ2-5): DSGVTQTPKHLITATGQRVTLRCSPRSGDLSVYWYQQSLDQGLQFLIQYYNGEERAKGNILERFSAQQFPDLHSELNLSSLELGDSALYFCASSVGMAGETQYFGPGTRLLVL.

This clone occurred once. The DNA for the CDR3 is TGTGCCTGGAACAGGGATTCTGAAGCTTTCTTT. Encoded protein: CAWNRDSEAFF. The chain links TRBV30 to TRBJ1-1; D perhaps matches TRBD1 (6 bases). Per germline, CDR1 GTSNPN and CDR2 SVGIG (reference sequence). The CDR3 is made up of 11 amino acids. V was clipped by 4 bases and J by 6 bases, with 9 bases between them.

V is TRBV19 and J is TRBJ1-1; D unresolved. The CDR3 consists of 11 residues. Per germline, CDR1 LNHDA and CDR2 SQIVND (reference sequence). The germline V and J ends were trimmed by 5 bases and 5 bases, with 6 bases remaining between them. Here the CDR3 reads CASSRRTEAFF. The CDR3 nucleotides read TGTGCCAGTAGTCGCAGAACTGAAGCTTTCTTT.

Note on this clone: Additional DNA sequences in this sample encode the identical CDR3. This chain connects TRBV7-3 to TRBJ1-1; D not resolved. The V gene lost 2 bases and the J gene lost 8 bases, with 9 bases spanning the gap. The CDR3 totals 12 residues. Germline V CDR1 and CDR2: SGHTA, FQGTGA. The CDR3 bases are TGTGCCAGCAGCTTAGACCGCGGGGAAGCTTTCTTT. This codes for CASSLDRGEAFF.

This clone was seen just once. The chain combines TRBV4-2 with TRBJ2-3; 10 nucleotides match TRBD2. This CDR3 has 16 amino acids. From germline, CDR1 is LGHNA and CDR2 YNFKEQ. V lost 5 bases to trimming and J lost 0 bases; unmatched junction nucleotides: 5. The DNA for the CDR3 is TGTGCCAGCAGCTCCCAGACTAGCGGGAGCACAGATACGCAGTATTTT. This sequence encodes CASSSQTSGSTDTQYF.

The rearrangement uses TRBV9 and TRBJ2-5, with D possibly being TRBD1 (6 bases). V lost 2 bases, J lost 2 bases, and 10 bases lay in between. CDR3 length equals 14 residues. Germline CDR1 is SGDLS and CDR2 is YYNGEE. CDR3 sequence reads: CASSVGDTQETQYF. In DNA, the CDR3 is TGTGCCAGCAGCGTCGGGGACACTCAAGAGACCCAGTACTTC. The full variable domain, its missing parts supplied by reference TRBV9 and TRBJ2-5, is DSGVTQTPKHLITATGQRVTLRCSPRSGDLSVYWYQQSLDQGLQFLIQYYNGEERAKGNILERFSAQQFPDLHSELNLSSLELGDSALYFCASSVGDTQETQYFGPGTRLLVL.

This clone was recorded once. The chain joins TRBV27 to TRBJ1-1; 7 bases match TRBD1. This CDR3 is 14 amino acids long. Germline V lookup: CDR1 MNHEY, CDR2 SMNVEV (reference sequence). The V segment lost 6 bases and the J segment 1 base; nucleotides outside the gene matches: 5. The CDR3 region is CASRATGRNTEAFF. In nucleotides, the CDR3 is TGTGCCAGCAGGGCGACAGGGCGGAACACTGAAGCTTTCTTT.